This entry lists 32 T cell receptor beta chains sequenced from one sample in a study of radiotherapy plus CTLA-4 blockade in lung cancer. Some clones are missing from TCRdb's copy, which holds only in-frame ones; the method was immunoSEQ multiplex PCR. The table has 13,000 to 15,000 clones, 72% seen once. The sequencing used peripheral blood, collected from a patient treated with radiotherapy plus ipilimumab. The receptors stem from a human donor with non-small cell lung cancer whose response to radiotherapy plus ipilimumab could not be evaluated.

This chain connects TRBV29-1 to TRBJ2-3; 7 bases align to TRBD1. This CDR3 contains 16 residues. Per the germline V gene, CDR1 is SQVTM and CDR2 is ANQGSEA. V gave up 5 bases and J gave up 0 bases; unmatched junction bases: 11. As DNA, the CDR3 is TGCAGCGTTCAGGGGGTCGGAACTCTTAGCACAGATACGCAGTATTTT. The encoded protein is CSVQGVGTLSTDTQYF.

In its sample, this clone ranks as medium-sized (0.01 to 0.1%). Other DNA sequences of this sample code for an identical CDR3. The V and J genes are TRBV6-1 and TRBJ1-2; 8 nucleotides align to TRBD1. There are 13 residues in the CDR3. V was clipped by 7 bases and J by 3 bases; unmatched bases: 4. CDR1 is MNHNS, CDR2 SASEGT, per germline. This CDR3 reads CASNHRGDYGYTF. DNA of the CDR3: TGTGCCAGCAACCACAGGGGGGACTATGGCTACACCTTC.

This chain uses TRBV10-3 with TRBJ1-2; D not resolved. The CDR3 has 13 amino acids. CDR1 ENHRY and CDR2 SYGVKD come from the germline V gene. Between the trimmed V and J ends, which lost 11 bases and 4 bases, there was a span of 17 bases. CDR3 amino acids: CASKDPAAYGYTF. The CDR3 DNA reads TGTGCCTCCAAGGATCCGGCGGCCTATGGCTACACCTTC.

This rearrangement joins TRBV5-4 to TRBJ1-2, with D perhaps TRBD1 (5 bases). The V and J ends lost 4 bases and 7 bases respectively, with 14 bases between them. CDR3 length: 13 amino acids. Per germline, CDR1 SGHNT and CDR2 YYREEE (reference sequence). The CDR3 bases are TGTGCCAGCAGCCCCCTGGGGGGGGGTGGCTACACCTTC. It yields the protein CASSPLGGGGYTF.

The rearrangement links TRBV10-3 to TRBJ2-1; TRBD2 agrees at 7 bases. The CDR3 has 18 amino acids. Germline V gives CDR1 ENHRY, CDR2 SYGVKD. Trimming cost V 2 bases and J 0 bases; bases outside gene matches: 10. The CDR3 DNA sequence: TGTGCCATCAGTGAGACCGAGACTAGCTCGAGCTCCTACAATGAGCAGTTCTTC. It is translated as CAISETETSSSSYNEQFF.

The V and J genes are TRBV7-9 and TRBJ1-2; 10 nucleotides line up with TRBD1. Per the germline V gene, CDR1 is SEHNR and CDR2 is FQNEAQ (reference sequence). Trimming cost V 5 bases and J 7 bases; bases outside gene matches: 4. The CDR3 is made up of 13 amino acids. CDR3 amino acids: CASSPTGGSGYTF. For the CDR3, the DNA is TGTGCCAGCAGCCCGACAGGGGGCAGTGGCTACACCTTC.

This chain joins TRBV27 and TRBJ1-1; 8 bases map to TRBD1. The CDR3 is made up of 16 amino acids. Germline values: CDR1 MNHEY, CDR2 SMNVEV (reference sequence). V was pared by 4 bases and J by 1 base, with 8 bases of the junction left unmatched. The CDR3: CASSSTGALPNTEAFF. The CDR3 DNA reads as TGTGCCAGCAGTTCGACAGGGGCTTTACCGAACACTGAAGCTTTCTTT.

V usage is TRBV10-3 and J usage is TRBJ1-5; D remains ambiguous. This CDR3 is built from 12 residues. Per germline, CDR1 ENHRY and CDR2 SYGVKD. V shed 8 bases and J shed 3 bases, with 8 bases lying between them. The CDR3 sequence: CAIGRNNQPQHF. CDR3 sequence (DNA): TGTGCCATCGGGAGAAACAATCAGCCCCAGCATTTT.

The CDR3 nucleotides read TGTGCCAGTAGTATCGCGGGGGCTGGGCGGCCAAATCAGCCCCAGCATTTT. Its translation is CASSIAGAGRPNQPQHF. The chain has TRBV19 and TRBJ1-5, with D possibly TRBD1 on 6 matching bases. The CDR3 loop spans 17 amino acids. The germline gives CDR1 LNHDA, CDR2 SQIVND (reference sequence). The V and J ends lost 3 bases and 4 bases respectively, with 19 bases between them.

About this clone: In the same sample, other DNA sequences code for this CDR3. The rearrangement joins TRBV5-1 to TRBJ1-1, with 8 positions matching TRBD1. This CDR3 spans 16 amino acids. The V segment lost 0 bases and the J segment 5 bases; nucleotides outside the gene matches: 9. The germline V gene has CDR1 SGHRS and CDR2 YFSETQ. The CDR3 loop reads CASSLEPGGEGTEAFF. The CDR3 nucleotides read TGCGCCAGCAGCTTGGAACCAGGGGGCGAGGGTACTGAAGCTTTCTTT.

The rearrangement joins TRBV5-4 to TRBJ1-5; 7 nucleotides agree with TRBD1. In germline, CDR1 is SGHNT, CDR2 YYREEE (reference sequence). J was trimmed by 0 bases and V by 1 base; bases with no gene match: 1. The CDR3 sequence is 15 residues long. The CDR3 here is CASSLTGDSNQPQHF. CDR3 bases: TGTGCCAGCAGCTTGACAGGGGATAGCAATCAGCCCCAGCATTTT.

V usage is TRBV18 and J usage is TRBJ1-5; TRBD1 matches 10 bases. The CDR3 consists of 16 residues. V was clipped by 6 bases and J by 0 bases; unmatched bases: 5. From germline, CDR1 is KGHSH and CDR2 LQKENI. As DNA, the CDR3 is TGTGCCAGCTCCCACGGGGACAGGGGTAGCAATCAGCCCCAGCATTTT. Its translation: CASSHGDRGSNQPQHF.

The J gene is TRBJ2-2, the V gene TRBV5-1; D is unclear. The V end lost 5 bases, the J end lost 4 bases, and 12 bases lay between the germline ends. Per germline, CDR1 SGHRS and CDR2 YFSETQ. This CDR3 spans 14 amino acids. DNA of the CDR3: TGCGCCAGCAGTCGAGACACTTCCACCGGGGAGCTGTTTTTT. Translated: CASSRDTSTGELFF.

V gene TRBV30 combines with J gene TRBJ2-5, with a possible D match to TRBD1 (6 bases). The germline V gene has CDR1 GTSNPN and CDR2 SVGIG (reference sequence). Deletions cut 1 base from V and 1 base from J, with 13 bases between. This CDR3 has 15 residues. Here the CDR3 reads CAWSDSGQIQETQYF. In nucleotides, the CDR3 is TGTGCCTGGAGTGATTCAGGACAGATCCAAGAGACCCAGTACTTC. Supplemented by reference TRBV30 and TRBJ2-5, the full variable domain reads SQTIHQWPATLVQPVGSPLSLECTVEGTSNPNLYWYRQAAGRGLQLLFYSVGIGQISSEVPQNLSASRPQDRQFILSSKKLLLSDSGFYLCAWSDSGQIQETQYFGPGTRLLVL.

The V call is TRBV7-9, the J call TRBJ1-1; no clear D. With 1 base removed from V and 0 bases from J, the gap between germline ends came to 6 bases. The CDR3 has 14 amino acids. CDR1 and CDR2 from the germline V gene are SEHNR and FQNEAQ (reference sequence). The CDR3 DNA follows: TGTGCCAGCAGCTTAGGGCAGATGAACACTGAAGCTTTCTTT. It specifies CASSLGQMNTEAFF.

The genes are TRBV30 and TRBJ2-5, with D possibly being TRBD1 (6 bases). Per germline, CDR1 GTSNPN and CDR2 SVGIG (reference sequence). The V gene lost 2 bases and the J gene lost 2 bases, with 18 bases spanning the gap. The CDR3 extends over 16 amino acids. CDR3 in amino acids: CAWSFPPGHSQETQYF. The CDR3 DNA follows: TGTGCCTGGAGTTTCCCCCCGGGACACTCACAAGAGACCCAGTACTTC.

The CDR3 nucleotides are TGCGCCAGCAGCTCCTGGGCAGATTCCAACACTGAAGCTTTCTTT. Residues: CASSSWADSNTEAFF. The V and J genes are TRBV5-1 and TRBJ1-1; D uncertain. There are 15 residues in the CDR3. Trimming took off 3 bases at V and 2 bases at J, with 14 bases between the two ends. Germline CDR1 is SGHRS and CDR2 is YFSETQ.

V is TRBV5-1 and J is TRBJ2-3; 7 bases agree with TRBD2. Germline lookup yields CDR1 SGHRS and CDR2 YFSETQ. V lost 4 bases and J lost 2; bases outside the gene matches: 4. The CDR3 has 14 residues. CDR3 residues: CASSGGLDTDTQYF. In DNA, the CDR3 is TGCGCCAGCAGCGGAGGACTAGACACAGATACGCAGTATTTT.

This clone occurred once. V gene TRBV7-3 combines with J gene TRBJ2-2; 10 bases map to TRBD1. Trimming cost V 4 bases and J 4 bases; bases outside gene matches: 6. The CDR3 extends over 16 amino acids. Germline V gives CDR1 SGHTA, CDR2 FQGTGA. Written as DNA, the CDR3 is TGTGCCAGCAGCTCCCTGGGACAGGGGAGCACCGGGGAGCTGTTTTTT. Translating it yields CASSSLGQGSTGELFF.

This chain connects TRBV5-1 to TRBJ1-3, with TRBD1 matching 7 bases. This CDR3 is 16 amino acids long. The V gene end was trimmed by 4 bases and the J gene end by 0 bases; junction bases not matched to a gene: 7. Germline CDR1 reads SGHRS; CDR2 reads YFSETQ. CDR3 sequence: CASSLEGAFSGNTIYF. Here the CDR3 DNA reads TGCGCCAGCAGCCTGGAGGGGGCGTTCTCTGGAAACACCATATATTTT. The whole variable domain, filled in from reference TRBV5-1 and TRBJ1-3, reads KAGVTQTPRYLIKTRGQQVTLSCSPISGHRSVSWYQQTPGQGLQFLFEYFSETQRNKGNFPGRFSGRQFSNSRSEMNVSTLELGDSALYLCASSLEGAFSGNTIYFGEGSWLTVV.

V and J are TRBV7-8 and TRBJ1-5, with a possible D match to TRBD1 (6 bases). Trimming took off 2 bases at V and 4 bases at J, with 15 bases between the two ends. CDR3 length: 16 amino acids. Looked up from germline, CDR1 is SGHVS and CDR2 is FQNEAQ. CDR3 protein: CASSLTRTESNQPQHF. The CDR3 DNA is TGTGCCAGCAGCTTAACGCGGACAGAGAGTAATCAGCCCCAGCATTTT. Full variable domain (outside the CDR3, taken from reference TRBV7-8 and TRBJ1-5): GAGVSQSPRYKVAKRGQDVALRCDPISGHVSLFWYQQALGQGPEFLTYFQNEAQLDKSGLPSDRFFAERPEGSVSTLKIQRTQQEDSAVYLCASSLTRTESNQPQHFGDGTRLSIL.

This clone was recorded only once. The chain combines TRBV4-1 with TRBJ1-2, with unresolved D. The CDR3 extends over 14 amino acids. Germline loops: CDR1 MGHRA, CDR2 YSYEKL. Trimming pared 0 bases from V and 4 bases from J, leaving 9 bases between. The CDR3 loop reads CASSQDAAFYGYTF. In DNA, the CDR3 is TGCGCCAGCAGCCAAGATGCGGCTTTCTATGGCTACACCTTC.

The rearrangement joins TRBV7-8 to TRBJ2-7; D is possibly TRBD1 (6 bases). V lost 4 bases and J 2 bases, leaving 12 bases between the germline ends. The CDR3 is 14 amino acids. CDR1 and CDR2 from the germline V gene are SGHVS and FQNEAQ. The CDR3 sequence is CASSSTGQAYEQYF. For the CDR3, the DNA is TGTGCCAGCAGCTCCACAGGGCAAGCCTACGAGCAGTACTTC. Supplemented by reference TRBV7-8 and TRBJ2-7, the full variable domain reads GAGVSQSPRYKVAKRGQDVALRCDPISGHVSLFWYQQALGQGPEFLTYFQNEAQLDKSGLPSDRFFAERPEGSVSTLKIQRTQQEDSAVYLCASSSTGQAYEQYFGPGTRLTVT.

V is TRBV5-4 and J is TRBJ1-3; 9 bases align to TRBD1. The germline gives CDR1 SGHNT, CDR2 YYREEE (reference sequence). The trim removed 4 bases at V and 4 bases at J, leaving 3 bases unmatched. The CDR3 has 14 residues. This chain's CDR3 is CASSPDRGGNTIYF. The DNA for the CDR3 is TGTGCCAGCAGCCCTGACAGGGGGGGAAACACCATATATTTT. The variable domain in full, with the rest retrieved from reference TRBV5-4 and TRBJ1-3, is ETGVTQSPTHLIKTRGQQVTLRCSSQSGHNTVSWYQQALGQGPQFIFQYYREEENGRGNFPPRFSGLQFPNYSSELNVNALELDDSALYLCASSPDRGGNTIYFGEGSWLTVV.

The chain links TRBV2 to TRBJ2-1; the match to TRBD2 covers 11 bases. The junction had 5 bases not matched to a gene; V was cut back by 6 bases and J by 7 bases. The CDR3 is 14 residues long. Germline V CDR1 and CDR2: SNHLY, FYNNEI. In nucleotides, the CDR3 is TGTGCCAGCAGGGCCGGGACTAGCGGAAATGAGCAGTTCTTC. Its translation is CASRAGTSGNEQFF.

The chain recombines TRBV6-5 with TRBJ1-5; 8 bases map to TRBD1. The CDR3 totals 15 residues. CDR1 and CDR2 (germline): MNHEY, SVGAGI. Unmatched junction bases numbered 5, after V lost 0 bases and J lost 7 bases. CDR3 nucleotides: TGTGCCAGCAGTTACTCCCGGACAGGGACCCAGCCCCAGCATTTT. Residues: CASSYSRTGTQPQHF.

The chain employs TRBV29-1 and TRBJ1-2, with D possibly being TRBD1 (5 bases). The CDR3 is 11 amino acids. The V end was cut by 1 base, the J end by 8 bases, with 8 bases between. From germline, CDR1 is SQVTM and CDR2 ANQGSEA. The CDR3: CSVEGGEGYTF. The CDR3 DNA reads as TGCAGCGTTGAAGGGGGGGAAGGCTACACCTTC.

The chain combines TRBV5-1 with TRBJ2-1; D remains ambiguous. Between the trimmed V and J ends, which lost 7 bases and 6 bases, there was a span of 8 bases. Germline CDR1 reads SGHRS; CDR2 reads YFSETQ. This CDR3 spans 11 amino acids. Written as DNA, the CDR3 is TGCGCCAGCTCAACGGGCAATGAGCAGTTCTTC. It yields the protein CASSTGNEQFF.

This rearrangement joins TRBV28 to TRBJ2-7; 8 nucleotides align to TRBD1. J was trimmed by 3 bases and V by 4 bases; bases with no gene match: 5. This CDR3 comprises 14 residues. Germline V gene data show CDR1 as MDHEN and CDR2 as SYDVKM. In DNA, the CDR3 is TGTGCCAGCAGTTCCGGGACAGGACACTACGAGCAGTACTTC. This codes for CASSSGTGHYEQYF.

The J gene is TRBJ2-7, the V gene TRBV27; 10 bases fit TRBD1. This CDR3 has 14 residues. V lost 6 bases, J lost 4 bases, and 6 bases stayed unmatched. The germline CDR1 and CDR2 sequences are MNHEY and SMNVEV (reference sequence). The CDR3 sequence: CASSAGQGVYEQYF. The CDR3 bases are TGTGCCAGCAGCGCCGGACAGGGGGTTTACGAGCAGTACTTC.

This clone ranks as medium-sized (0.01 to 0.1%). CDR3 DNA: TGTGCCAGCAGCTCCCCAGAGCTAGAAGAAAAACTGTTTTTT. This codes for CASSSPELEEKLFF. The chain is built from TRBV7-9 and TRBJ1-4; D remains unclear. The CDR3 sequence is 14 residues long. CDR1 and CDR2 from the germline V gene are SEHNR and FQNEAQ (reference sequence). V lost 4 bases, J lost 8 bases, and 14 bases lay in between.

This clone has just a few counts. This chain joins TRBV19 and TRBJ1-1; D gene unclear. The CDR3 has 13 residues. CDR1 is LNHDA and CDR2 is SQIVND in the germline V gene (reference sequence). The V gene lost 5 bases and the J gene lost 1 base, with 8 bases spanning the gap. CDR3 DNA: TGTGCCAGTAGTGTCTATTGGAACACTGAAGCTTTCTTT. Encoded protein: CASSVYWNTEAFF.